This T cell receptor beta chain was sequenced in a study of Tregs in tolerant kidney transplant recipients. TCRdb's table, derived via immunoSEQ multiplex PCR, lists solely in-frame clones and lacks some. The data hold about 5,000 clones, with approximately 40% observed a single time. With respect to this clone: Antigen specificity is unknown.

V lost 5 bases and J lost 0; bases outside the gene matches: 6. The CDR3 has 15 residues. The germline V gene encodes CDR1 MNHNY and CDR2 SVGAGI (reference sequence). Material for sequencing was CD8+ T cells from blood cultured with allogeneic cells. The receptor's source is a human donor in good health. The chain uses TRBV6-6 and TRBJ2-7; 8 bases are a match to TRBD2. The DNA of the CDR3 is TGTGCCAGCAGTCCCAGCGGGGGAAGCTCCTACGAGCAGTACTTC. Protein sequence: CASSPSGGSSYEQYF.